These 30 T cell receptor beta chains came from one sample sequenced in a study of T cell responses to AZD1222 COVID-19 vaccine. Here immunoSEQ multiplex PCR was the method, and the copy in TCRdb shows in-frame clones only, minus some. The repertoire has around 140,000 clones, approximately 91% of them found once; the top ten carry 4.5% to 5.5%. Material: peripheral blood, obtained 28 days after the second dose of the MenACWY control vaccine. The receptors here all came from an adult who received the MenACWY meningococcal vaccine as a control.

The chain links TRBV2 to TRBJ2-1, with a weak D call TRBD2 (6 bases). V lost 6 bases and J lost 9, with 12 bases in between. CDR1 is SNHLY and CDR2 is FYNNEI in the germline V gene. The CDR3 runs 12 residues. CDR3 region: CASSRTNAEQFF. The CDR3 DNA is TGTGCCAGCAGCCGGACTAACGCTGAGCAGTTCTTC.

This chain links TRBV4-2 with TRBJ2-7, with TRBD1 identical over 12 bases. J lost 5 bases, V lost 1 base, and 3 bases had no gene match. The CDR3 totals 15 residues. Germline V lookup: CDR1 LGHNA, CDR2 YNFKEQ. This CDR3 is CASSQAGQGADEQYF. In nucleotides, the CDR3 is TGTGCCAGCAGCCAAGCGGGACAGGGGGCGGACGAGCAGTACTTC.

The chain recombines TRBV6-2 or TRBV6-3 with TRBJ1-1; D uncertain. V was shortened by 4 bases and J by 1 base, with 10 bases between the two germline ends. Germline V gene lookup returns CDR1 MNHEY and CDR2 SVGEGT. The CDR3 totals 14 residues. The CDR3 nucleotides are TGTGCCAGCAGTTGGGTACACCGGAACACTGAAGCTTTCTTT. Translated: CASSWVHRNTEAFF.

The V and J genes are TRBV30 and TRBJ2-5; 8 bases fit TRBD2. The V segment lost 5 bases and the J segment 4 bases; nucleotides outside the gene matches: 6. In germline, CDR1 is GTSNPN, CDR2 SVGIG (reference sequence). The length of the CDR3 is 13 residues. The CDR3 DNA reads as TGTGCCTGGGTCGTTAGCGGGACAGAGACCCAGTACTTC. Residues: CAWVVSGTETQYF.

V is TRBV30 and J is TRBJ1-1, with TRBD1 matching over 7 bases. This CDR3 comprises 13 residues. V lost 0 bases to trimming and J lost 11 bases; unmatched junction nucleotides: 9. From germline, CDR1 is GTSNPN and CDR2 SVGIG (reference sequence). The CDR3: CAWSVKGGGIAFF. DNA for the CDR3: TGTGCCTGGAGTGTAAAAGGGGGCGGCATCGCTTTCTTT.

This sequence joins TRBV4-3 and TRBJ2-1; 7 bases match TRBD2. This CDR3 spans 15 amino acids. V gave up 1 base and J gave up 0 bases; unmatched junction bases: 0. In germline, CDR1 is LGHNA, CDR2 YSLEER. This CDR3 reads CASSQGLASYNEQFF. As DNA, the CDR3 is TGCGCCAGCAGCCAAGGACTAGCCTCCTACAATGAGCAGTTCTTC.

The V call is TRBV29-1, the J call TRBJ2-7, with TRBD2 matching over 11 bases. The CDR3 totals 13 residues. CDR1 is SQVTM and CDR2 is ANQGSEA in the germline V gene. Germline trimming cut 5 bases from V and 7 bases from J; bases unmatched to any gene: 7. Here the CDR3 reads CSVRLAGPREQYF. CDR3 nucleotide sequence: TGCAGCGTTCGACTAGCGGGACCGAGAGAGCAGTACTTC.

The rearrangement uses TRBV18 and TRBJ2-4, with 7 bases matching TRBD2. Germline CDR1 reads KGHSH; CDR2 reads LQKENI. The CDR3 loop spans 16 amino acids. V lost 4 bases, J lost 1 base, and 7 bases stayed unmatched. The CDR3 spells CASSRGGGMAKNIQYF. CDR3 nucleotides: TGTGCCAGCTCACGTGGCGGGGGTATGGCCAAAAACATTCAGTACTTC.

The chain uses TRBV30 and TRBJ1-1, with TRBD1 as a possible D gene (6 bases). The CDR3 has 13 amino acids. CDR1 GTSNPN and CDR2 SVGIG come from the germline V gene (reference sequence). Trimming removed 2 bases at V and 1 base at J, with 8 bases between. The CDR3 DNA reads as TGTGCCTGGAGTACAGGGTGGAACACTGAAGCTTTCTTT. Residues: CAWSTGWNTEAFF.

This clone was seen once. V is TRBV6-1 and J is TRBJ2-2; a weak D match, TRBD2 (6 bases). Trimming shortened V by 2 bases and J by 8 bases, and 18 bases separated the two germline ends. Germline CDR1 and CDR2: MNHNS and SASEGT. The CDR3 extends over 16 amino acids. The CDR3 nucleotides read TGTGCCAGCAGTGAAAGGCGCGGCGGGGCGAGTGGGGAGCTGTTTTTT. It specifies CASSERRGGASGELFF.

The V and J genes are TRBV11-2 and TRBJ2-5; 8 nucleotides match TRBD2. The germline V gene has CDR1 SGHAT and CDR2 FQNNGV. The CDR3 length is 17 residues. J was trimmed by 5 bases and V by 1 base; bases with no gene match: 12. DNA of the CDR3: TGTGCCAGCAGCTTAGTCGAAGTAGCGGGACTTTCCGAGACCCAGTACTTC. Translation gives CASSLVEVAGLSETQYF.

The genes are TRBV6-5 and TRBJ1-1; D gene uncertain. CDR3 size: 13 residues. Germline loops: CDR1 MNHEY, CDR2 SVGAGI. V lost 10 bases, J lost 4 bases, and 16 bases lay in between. The CDR3 coding sequence is TGTGCCAACAGAGCATCGCGAGCCACTGAAGCTTTCTTT. It specifies CANRASRATEAFF.

This clone has a handful of counts. The chain employs TRBV6-2 or TRBV6-3 and TRBJ2-1; 7 bases agree with TRBD2. The J segment lost 2 bases and the V segment lost 6 bases, leaving 13 bases of the junction unmatched. This CDR3 has 17 residues. Germline lookup yields CDR1 MNHEY and CDR2 SVGEGT. CDR3 nucleotides: TGTGCCAGCAGCCAACGACATCGGGGGACTACCTACAATGAGCAGTTCTTC. Protein sequence: CASSQRHRGTTYNEQFF.

The chain carries TRBV3-1 (or the pseudogene TRBV3-2) and TRBJ2-3; a possible D gene is TRBD2 (7 bases). The length of the CDR3 is 13 residues. V lost 4 bases, J lost 6 bases, and 11 bases lay in between. Germline loops: CDR1 LGHDT, CDR2 YNNKEL (reference sequence). CDR3 in amino acids: CASSRRGADTQYF. As DNA, the CDR3 is TGTGCCAGCAGCCGCCGGGGGGCGGATACGCAGTATTTT.

V gene TRBV18 combines with J gene TRBJ2-3, with D maybe TRBD2 (5 bases). Trimming removed 3 bases from V and 0 bases from J, with 13 bases in between. The CDR3 has 16 residues. CDR1 KGHSH and CDR2 LQKENI come from the germline V gene. The DNA for the CDR3 is TGTGCCAGCTCACCCCCCGAGGGATCTAGCACAGATACGCAGTATTTT. It codes for CASSPPEGSSTDTQYF.

V usage is TRBV28 and J usage is TRBJ1-2; 8 nucleotides match TRBD1. The CDR3 totals 15 residues. V lost 6 bases, J lost 2 bases, and 8 bases stayed unmatched. Germline V gene lookup returns CDR1 MDHEN and CDR2 SYDVKM. CDR3 sequence reads: CASRPSGGWNYGYTF. DNA for the CDR3: TGTGCCAGCAGGCCCTCAGGGGGCTGGAACTATGGCTACACCTTC.

This chain joins TRBV5-1 and TRBJ2-1; TRBD1 is a possible D gene (6 bases). The germline V and J ends were trimmed by 0 bases and 9 bases, with 16 bases remaining between them. The length of the CDR3 is 15 residues. Germline V gives CDR1 SGHRS, CDR2 YFSETQ. The CDR3 protein is CASSLGGRGDGEQFF. The CDR3 bases are TGCGCCAGCAGCTTGGGGGGGCGAGGGGATGGTGAGCAGTTCTTC. The entire variable domain, with the rest obtained from reference TRBV5-1 and TRBJ2-1, is as follows: KAGVTQTPRYLIKTRGQQVTLSCSPISGHRSVSWYQQTPGQGLQFLFEYFSETQRNKGNFPGRFSGRQFSNSRSEMNVSTLELGDSALYLCASSLGGRGDGEQFFGPGTRLTVL.

J is TRBJ2-7 and V is TRBV7-9; 12 bases align to TRBD1. Trimming took 3 bases from V and 4 from J; bases not matched to a gene: 4. This CDR3 comprises 15 residues. Per the germline V gene, CDR1 is SEHNR and CDR2 is FQNEAQ (reference sequence). Here the CDR3 reads CASSLGQGAHYEQYF. For the CDR3, the DNA is TGTGCCAGCAGCTTGGGACAGGGGGCTCATTACGAGCAGTACTTC.

The J gene is TRBJ2-6, the V gene TRBV7-2, with a tentative D call TRBD2 (6 bases). Trimming cost V 6 bases and J 4 bases, with 10 bases left between them. This CDR3 comprises 14 residues. The germline CDR1 and CDR2 sequences are SGHTA and FQGNSA. This chain's CDR3 is CASRSGRGANVLTF. CDR3 sequence (DNA): TGTGCCAGCAGGTCTGGGAGGGGGGCCAACGTCCTGACTTTC.

The chain couples TRBV7-3 to TRBJ1-6; a weak D match, TRBD1 (5 bases). This CDR3 has 15 amino acids. Germline values: CDR1 SGHTA, CDR2 FQGTGA. V lost 5 bases and J lost 9, with 17 bases in between. The CDR3 DNA reads TGTGCCAGCAGCCTCGTAGGCCGGGGCGGTTCACCCCTCCACTTT. Amino acid sequence: CASSLVGRGGSPLHF.

V gene TRBV7-9 combines with J gene TRBJ2-1, with 7 bases identical to TRBD2. This CDR3 is 13 amino acids long. CDR1 SEHNR and CDR2 FQNEAQ come from the germline V gene (reference sequence). The V segment lost 5 bases and the J segment 8 bases; nucleotides outside the gene matches: 6. The CDR3 is CASSVTSAHEQFF. DNA of the CDR3: TGTGCCAGCAGCGTAACTAGCGCACATGAGCAGTTCTTC. The whole variable domain, filled in from reference TRBV7-9 and TRBJ2-1, reads DTGVSQNPRHKITKRGQNVTFRCDPISEHNRLYWYRQTLGQGPEFLTYFQNEAQLEKSRLLSDRFSAERPKGSFSTLEIQRTEQGDSAMYLCASSVTSAHEQFFGPGTRLTVL.

V is TRBV4-2 and J is TRBJ2-3; 12 bases are shared with TRBD1. The V gene end was trimmed by 4 bases and the J gene end by 0 bases; junction bases not matched to a gene: 5. CDR1 LGHNA and CDR2 YNFKEQ come from the germline V gene. This CDR3 contains 17 residues. The CDR3, as DNA: TGTGCCAGCAGCCTAGAGGGACAGGGGGCAAGCACAGATACGCAGTATTTT. This codes for CASSLEGQGASTDTQYF.

The chain links TRBV12-3 or TRBV12-4 to TRBJ2-7; possibly TRBD2 for D (5 bases). Trimming cost V 3 bases and J 7 bases, with 13 bases left between them. This CDR3 contains 13 residues. The CDR3 nucleotides read TGTGCCAGCAGTTTGTTACTGACGGGGGAGCAGTACTTC. It translates to CASSLLLTGEQYF.

V gene TRBV29-1 combines with J gene TRBJ2-3, with 10 positions matching TRBD1. Germline-derived CDR1 and CDR2 are SQVTM and ANQGSEA. The J segment lost 3 bases and the V segment lost 7 bases, leaving 13 bases of the junction unmatched. CDR3 length: 16 amino acids. CDR3 amino acids: CSAQRGRDRGTDTQYF. The CDR3, as DNA: TGCAGCGCCCAAAGGGGCCGGGACAGGGGAACAGATACGCAGTATTTT.

This rearrangement joins TRBV30 to TRBJ2-7; 8 bases are a match to TRBD2. Trimming took 2 bases from V and 2 from J; bases not matched to a gene: 8. The CDR3 totals 15 residues. CDR1 is GTSNPN and CDR2 is SVGIG in the germline V gene (reference sequence). The CDR3 spells CAWSTRAGAAYEQYF. The CDR3 bases are TGTGCCTGGAGTACACGAGCGGGGGCCGCCTACGAGCAGTACTTC.

V is TRBV11-3 and J is TRBJ1-5; D not certain. Germline values: CDR1 SGHNT, CDR2 YENEEA. CDR3 length: 14 amino acids. Trimming removed 5 bases from V and 4 bases from J, with 12 bases in between. In DNA, the CDR3 is TGTGCCAGCAGCGGCCCAGGACCTAATCAGCCCCAGCATTTT. The encoded protein is CASSGPGPNQPQHF.

V usage is TRBV28 and J usage is TRBJ2-7; D may be TRBD1 or TRBD2 (5 bases each). V was clipped by 2 bases and J by 2 bases, with 25 bases between them. The V gene's germline CDR1 is MDHEN and CDR2 SYDVKM. The CDR3 is 19 amino acids. Here the CDR3 DNA reads TGTGCCAGCAGTTTAGTGGGGGTAAAGGGGAGTTCACTCCCCTACGAGCAGTACTTC. Protein product: CASSLVGVKGSSLPYEQYF.

The V and J genes are TRBV7-8 and TRBJ1-4; D remains ambiguous. Trimming cost V 5 bases and J 0 bases, with 7 bases left between them. Germline CDR1 SGHVS, CDR2 FQNEAQ. The CDR3 spans 14 residues. The CDR3 DNA is TGTGCCAGCAGCGGATATGCAACTAATGAAAAACTGTTTTTT. It is translated as CASSGYATNEKLFF.

DNA of the CDR3: TGTGCCACCAGCAGAGAGTTGGGCGATATCTCCTACGAGCAGTACTTC. Amino acid sequence: CATSRELGDISYEQYF. This chain connects TRBV15 to TRBJ2-7; no definite D call. CDR1 and CDR2 (germline): LNHNV, YYDKDF (reference sequence). The CDR3 length is 16 residues. The germline V and J ends were trimmed by 0 bases and 0 bases, with 12 bases remaining between them.

The V gene is TRBV13, the J gene TRBJ1-1; D call uncertain. This CDR3 has 16 residues. Germline V gene lookup returns CDR1 PRHDT and CDR2 FYEKMQ (reference sequence). V shed 4 bases and J shed 2 bases, with 17 bases lying between them. CDR3 DNA sequence: TGTGCCAGCAGCTCGCCCCCGACGGGAGCCAACACTGAAGCTTTCTTT. Translating gives CASSSPPTGANTEAFF.